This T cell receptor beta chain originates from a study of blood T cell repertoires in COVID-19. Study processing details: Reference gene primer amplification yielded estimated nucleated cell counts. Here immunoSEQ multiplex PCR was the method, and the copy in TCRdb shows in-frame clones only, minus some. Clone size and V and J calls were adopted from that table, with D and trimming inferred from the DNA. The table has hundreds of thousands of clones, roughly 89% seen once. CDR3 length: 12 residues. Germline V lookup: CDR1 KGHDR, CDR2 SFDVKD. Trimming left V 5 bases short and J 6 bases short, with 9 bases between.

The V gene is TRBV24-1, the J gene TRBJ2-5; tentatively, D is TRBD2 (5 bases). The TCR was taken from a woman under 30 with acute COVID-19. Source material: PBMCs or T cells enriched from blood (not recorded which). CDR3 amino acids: CATSVRGKTQYF. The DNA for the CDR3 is TGTGCCACCAGTGTACGGGGAAAGACCCAGTACTTC.